This section outlines one T cell receptor beta chain sequence together with its context. What this receptor recognizes is not known. The input lacks base qualities; no much larger clone sits a single base away. The data derive from a study of T cells in localized non-small cell lung cancer (dated by TCRdb to the early 2020s). In the study overall: Comparing tumors with uninvolved tumor-adjacent lungs, the study looked at the T cell repertoires of fewer than 250 patients with early-stage NSCLC. All 220 or so NSCLC patients in the cohort were treatment-naive and had localized lung tumors that were resected. The mean age of the NSCLC patients was approximately 71 years, with 120 to 150 men and over 100 women. Results and caveats for the whole study, not just this receptor: Of the top 100 tumor clones, a median of roughly 57 were detected in paired uninvolved adjacent lung; around 27 were also among that lung's top 100. The highest T cell clonality was observed in uninvolved tumor-adjacent lung, where clonality exceeded that of tumor, suggesting that antigenic responses were more focused in uninvolved tumor-adjacent lung. Higher blood T cell density associated with longer overall survival, while higher adjacent-lung clonality associated with shorter survival. Because multi-region sequencing of the tumors was not done, intratumor heterogeneity could not be ruled out. Because the study design was exploratory, TCR variables were selected using unadjusted p-values without false-discovery rate correction.

At diagnosis, peripheral blood, uninvolved tumor-adjacent lung and tumor were collected and were preserved as a mix of fresh-frozen and FFPE material. Blood samples were analyzed as peripheral blood mononuclear cells for TCR repertoire profiling. The immunoSEQ Assay was used to sequence TCR beta CDR3 regions from DNA. The paper's data handling went like this. To compute T cell density, TCR beta template counts were normalized to usable DNA, which was estimated by amplifying housekeeping genes. Richness was estimated with the preseqR package, extrapolating to 400,000 templates for PBMC samples and 120,000 templates for tissue samples. Clonality was calculated as one minus Pielou's evenness. Tissue-enriched TCRs were identified through differential abundance testing performed on productive amino-acid clonotypes, with a minimum total count of 5 and an alpha of 0.1. The Jaccard Index and the Morisita Overlap Index were used to quantify repertoire overlap between compartments. GLIPH clustered TCR beta CDR3s with public tetramer-defined viral CDR3s; viral motifs required at least three viral sequences plus V-gene enrichment. The immuneACCESS repertoire file appears here via TCRdb, limited to in-frame rearrangements. These files lack a portion of the clones; in checked studies, under half of the deficit traces to unresolved V genes, and the cause of the others is not known. V and J calls and clone size follow that table, whereas D and trimming were derived from the DNA. This sample holds fewer than 75,000 clones; 84% were observed only once. The leading ten clones occupy 1% to 1.5% of the sample.

V loses 0 bases of germline sequence and J loses 2 bases, and the interval between the two ends is 11 bases. The germline V gene (reference sequence) specifies LNHNV as CDR1 and YYDKDF as CDR2. Counted from cysteine to phenylalanine, this CDR3 has 16 amino acids. Just CDR3 DNA is preserved here, 48 bases in frame from base 1. The sample consisted of peripheral blood, taken before any cancer treatment. The TCR comes from a female donor of 60 years or more with stage I lung adenocarcinoma. The chain is encoded by TRBV15 joined to TRBJ2-1, and the D gene may be TRBD1, 6 bases matching. The CDR3 region reads CATSRDPGTTYNEQFF. The sequenced DNA is TGTGCCACCAGCAGAGATCCCGGGACAACCTACAATGAGCAGTTCTTC. Supplemented by the reference TRBV15 and TRBJ2-1 proteins around the CDR3, the complete variable domain is DAMVIQNPRYQVTQFGKPVTLSCSQTLNHNVMYWYQQKSSQAPKLLFHYYDKDFNNEADTPDNFQSRRPNTSFCFLDIRSPGLGDTAMYLCATSRDPGTTYNEQFFGPGTRLTVL.